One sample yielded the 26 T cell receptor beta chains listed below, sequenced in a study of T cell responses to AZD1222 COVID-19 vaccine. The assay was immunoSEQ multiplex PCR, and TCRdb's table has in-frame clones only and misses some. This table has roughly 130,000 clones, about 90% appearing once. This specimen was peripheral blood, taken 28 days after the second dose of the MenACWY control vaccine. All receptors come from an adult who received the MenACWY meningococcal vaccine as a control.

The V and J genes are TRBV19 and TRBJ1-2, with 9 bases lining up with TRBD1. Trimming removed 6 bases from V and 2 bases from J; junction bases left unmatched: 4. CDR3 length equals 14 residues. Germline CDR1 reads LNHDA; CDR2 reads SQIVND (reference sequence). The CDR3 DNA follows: TGTGCCAGTAGAACGACAGGGGGAAACTATGGCTACACCTTC. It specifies CASRTTGGNYGYTF.

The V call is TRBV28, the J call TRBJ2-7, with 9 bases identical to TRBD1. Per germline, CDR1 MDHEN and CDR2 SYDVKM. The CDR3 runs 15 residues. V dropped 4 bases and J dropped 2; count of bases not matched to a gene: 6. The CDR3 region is CASSSAGQGPYEQYF. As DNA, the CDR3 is TGTGCCAGCAGTTCCGCGGGACAGGGCCCCTACGAGCAGTACTTC.

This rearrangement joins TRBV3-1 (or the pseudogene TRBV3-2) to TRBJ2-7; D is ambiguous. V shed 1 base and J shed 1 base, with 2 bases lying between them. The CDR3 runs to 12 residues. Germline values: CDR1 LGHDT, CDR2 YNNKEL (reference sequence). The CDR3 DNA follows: TGTGCCAGCAGCCAAGTTTCCTACGAGCAGTACTTC. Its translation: CASSQVSYEQYF.

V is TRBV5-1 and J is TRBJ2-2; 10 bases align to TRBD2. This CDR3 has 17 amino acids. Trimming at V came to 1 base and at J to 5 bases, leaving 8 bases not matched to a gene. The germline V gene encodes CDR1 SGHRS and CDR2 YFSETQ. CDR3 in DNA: TGCGCCAGCAGCTTGTTCAGCGGGGGGGCCGGGACCGGGGAGCTGTTTTTT. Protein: CASSLFSGGAGTGELFF.

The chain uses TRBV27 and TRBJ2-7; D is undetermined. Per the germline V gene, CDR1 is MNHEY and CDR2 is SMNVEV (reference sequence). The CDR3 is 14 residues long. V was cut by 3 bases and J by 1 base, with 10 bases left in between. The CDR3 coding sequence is TGTGCCAGCAGTTTTTCCCGAAATTCCTACGAGCAGTACTTC. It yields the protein CASSFSRNSYEQYF.

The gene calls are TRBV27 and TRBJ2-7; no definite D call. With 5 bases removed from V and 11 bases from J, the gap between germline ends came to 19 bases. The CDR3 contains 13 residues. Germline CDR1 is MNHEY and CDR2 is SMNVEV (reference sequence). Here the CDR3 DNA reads TGTGCCAGCAGTCAAGCCGCGCCTGGTCGGGAGTACTTC. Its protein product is CASSQAAPGREYF.

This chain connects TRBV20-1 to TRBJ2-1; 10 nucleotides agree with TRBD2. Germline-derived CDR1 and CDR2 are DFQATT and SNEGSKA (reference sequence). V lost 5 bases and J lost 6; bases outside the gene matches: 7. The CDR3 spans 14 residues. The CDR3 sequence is CSAGGLAAPNEQFF. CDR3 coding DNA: TGCAGTGCTGGTGGACTAGCGGCTCCCAATGAGCAGTTCTTC.

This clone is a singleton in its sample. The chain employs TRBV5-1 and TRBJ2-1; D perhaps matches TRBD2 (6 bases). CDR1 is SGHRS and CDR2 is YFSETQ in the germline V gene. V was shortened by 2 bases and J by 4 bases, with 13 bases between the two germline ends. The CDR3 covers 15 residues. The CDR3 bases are TGCGCCAGCAGCTTTAGCGGAGGAACTTACAATGAGCAGTTCTTC. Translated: CASSFSGGTYNEQFF.

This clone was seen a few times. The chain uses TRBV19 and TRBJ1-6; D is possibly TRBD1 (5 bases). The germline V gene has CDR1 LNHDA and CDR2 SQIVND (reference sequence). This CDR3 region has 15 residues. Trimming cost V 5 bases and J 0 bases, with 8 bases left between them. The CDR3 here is CASSGQGSYNSPLHF. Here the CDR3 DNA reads TGTGCCAGTAGTGGCCAGGGCTCCTATAATTCACCCCTCCACTTT.

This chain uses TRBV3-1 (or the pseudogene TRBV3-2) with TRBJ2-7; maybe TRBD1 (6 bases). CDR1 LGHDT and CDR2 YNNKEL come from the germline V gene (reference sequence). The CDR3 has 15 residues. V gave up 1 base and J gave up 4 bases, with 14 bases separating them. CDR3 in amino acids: CASSQVEDRNYEQYF. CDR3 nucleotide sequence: TGTGCCAGCAGCCAAGTCGAGGACAGAAATTACGAGCAGTACTTC.

CDR3 sequence reads: CSVVRTAGDTEAFF. The CDR3 DNA reads TGCAGCGTTGTAAGGACCGCCGGGGACACTGAAGCTTTCTTT. This chain connects TRBV29-1 to TRBJ1-1, with unresolved D. The germline V gene encodes CDR1 SQVTM and CDR2 ANQGSEA. Trimming took off 4 bases at V and 3 bases at J, with 15 bases between the two ends. The CDR3 consists of 14 residues.

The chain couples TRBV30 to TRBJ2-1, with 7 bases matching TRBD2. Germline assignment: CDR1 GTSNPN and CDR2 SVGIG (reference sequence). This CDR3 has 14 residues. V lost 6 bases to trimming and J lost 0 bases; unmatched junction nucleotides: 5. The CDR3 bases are TGTGCCTGCGGACCTAGCGGCTCCTACAATGAGCAGTTCTTC. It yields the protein CACGPSGSYNEQFF.

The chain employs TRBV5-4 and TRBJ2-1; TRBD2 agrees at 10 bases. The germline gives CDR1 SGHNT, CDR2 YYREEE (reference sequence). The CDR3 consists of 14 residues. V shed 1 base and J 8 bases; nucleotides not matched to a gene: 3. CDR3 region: CASSLSLAGDEQFF. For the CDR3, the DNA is TGTGCCAGCAGCTTGAGTCTAGCGGGGGATGAGCAGTTCTTC.

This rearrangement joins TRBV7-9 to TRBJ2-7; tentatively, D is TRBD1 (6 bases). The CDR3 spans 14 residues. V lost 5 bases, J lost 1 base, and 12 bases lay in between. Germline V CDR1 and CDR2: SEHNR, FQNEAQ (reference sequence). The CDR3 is CASSHAGASYEQYF. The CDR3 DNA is TGTGCCAGCAGCCACGCAGGGGCGTCCTACGAGCAGTACTTC.

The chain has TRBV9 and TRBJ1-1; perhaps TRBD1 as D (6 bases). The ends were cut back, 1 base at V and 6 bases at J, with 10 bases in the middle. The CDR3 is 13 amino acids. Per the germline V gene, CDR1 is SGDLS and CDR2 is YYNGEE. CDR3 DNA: TGTGCCAGCAGCGTATTGGGGGGCTCTGAAGCTTTCTTT. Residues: CASSVLGGSEAFF.

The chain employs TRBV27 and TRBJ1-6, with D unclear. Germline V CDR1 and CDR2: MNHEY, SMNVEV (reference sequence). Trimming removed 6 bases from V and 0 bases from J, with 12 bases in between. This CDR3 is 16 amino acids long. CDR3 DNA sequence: TGTGCCAGCAGCCAGTACTCAAGCTCCTATAATTCACCCCTCCACTTT. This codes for CASSQYSSSYNSPLHF.

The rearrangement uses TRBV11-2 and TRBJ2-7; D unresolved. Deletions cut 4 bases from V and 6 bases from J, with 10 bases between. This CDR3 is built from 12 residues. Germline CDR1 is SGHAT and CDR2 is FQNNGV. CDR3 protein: CASSSDGPEQYF. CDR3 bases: TGTGCCAGCAGCTCCGACGGACCCGAGCAGTACTTC.

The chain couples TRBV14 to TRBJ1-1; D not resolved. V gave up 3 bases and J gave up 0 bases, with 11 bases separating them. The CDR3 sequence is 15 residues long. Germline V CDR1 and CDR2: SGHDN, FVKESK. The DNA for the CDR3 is TGTGCCAGCAGCCAGGATAGCACAGTGAACACTGAAGCTTTCTTT. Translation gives CASSQDSTVNTEAFF.

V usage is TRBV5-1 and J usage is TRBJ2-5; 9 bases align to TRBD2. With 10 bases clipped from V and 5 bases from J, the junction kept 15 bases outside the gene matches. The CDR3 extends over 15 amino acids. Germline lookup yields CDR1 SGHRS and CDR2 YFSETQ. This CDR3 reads CARCLGRGGRETQYF. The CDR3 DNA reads TGCGCCCGCTGCTTGGGGCGGGGGGGCCGGGAGACCCAGTACTTC. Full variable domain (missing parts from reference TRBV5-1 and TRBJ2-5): KAGVTQTPRYLIKTRGQQVTLSCSPISGHRSVSWYQQTPGQGLQFLFEYFSETQRNKGNFPGRFSGRQFSNSRSEMNVSTLELGDSALYLCARCLGRGGRETQYFGPGTRLLVL.

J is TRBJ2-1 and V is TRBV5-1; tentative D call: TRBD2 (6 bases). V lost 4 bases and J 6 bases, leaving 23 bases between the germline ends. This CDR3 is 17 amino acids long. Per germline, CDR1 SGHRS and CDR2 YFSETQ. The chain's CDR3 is CASSPGGGWVRGNEQFF. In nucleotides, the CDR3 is TGCGCCAGCAGCCCCGGAGGTGGGTGGGTGCGGGGCAATGAGCAGTTCTTC.

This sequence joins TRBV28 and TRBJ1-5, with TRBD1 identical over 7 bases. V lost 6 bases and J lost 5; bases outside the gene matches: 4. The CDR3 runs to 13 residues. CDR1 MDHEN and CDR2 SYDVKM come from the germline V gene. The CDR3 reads CASRQGVDQPQHF. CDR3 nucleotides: TGTGCCAGCAGGCAGGGGGTGGATCAGCCCCAGCATTTT.

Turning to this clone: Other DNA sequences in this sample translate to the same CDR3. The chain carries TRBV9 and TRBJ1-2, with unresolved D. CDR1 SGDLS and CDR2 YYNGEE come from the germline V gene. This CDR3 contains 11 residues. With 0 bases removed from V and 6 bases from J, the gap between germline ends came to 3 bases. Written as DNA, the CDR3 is TGTGCCAGCAGCGTAGGGAATGGCTACACCTTC. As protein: CASSVGNGYTF.

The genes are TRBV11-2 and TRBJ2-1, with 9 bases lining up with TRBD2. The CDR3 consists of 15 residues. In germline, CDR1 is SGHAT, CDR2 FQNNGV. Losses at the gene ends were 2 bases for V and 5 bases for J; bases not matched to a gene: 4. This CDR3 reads CASSLTAGGNNEQFF. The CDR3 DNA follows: TGTGCCAGCAGCTTAACAGCGGGGGGTAACAATGAGCAGTTCTTC.

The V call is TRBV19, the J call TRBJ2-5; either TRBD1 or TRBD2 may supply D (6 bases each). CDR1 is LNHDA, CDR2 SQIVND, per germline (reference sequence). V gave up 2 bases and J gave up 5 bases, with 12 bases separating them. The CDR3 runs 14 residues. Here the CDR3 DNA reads TGTGCCAGTAGTATAAAGAGGGGGGCGGAGACCCAGTACTTC. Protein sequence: CASSIKRGAETQYF.

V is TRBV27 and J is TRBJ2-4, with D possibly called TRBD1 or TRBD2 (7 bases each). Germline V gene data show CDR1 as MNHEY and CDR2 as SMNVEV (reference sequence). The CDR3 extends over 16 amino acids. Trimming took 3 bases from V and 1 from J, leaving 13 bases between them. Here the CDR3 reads CASSFGTAGAKNIQYF. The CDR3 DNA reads TGTGCCAGCAGTTTCGGGACAGCGGGGGCCAAAAACATTCAGTACTTC.

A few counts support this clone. The CDR3 nucleotides are TGTGCCAGCAGCGTAGGGGCCAGGAGCTCTGGAAACACCATATATTTT. Protein product: CASSVGARSSGNTIYF. V and J are TRBV9 and TRBJ1-3, with D uncertain. This CDR3 spans 16 amino acids. Germline V gives CDR1 SGDLS, CDR2 YYNGEE. V lost 0 bases, J lost 0 bases, and 10 bases lay in between. Using reference TRBV9 and TRBJ1-3 for the parts outside the CDR3, the full variable domain is DSGVTQTPKHLITATGQRVTLRCSPRSGDLSVYWYQQSLDQGLQFLIQYYNGEERAKGNILERFSAQQFPDLHSELNLSSLELGDSALYFCASSVGARSSGNTIYFGEGSWLTVV.